This paragraph covers one T cell receptor (beta chain) sequence. The antigen is unknown. The data are from a study of T-cell reconstitution after alpha-beta-depleted transplantation in children. Points from the study as a whole: Two months or so post-transplant, alpha-beta T cells reportedly derived from several hundred expanded graft clones. The high TCRbeta diversity at day 60 in some patients came from surviving recipient T cells and thymic progenitors. Newly generated T cells supplied most T-cell counts and diversity one year post-transplant.

Unique molecular identifiers were built into the TCRbeta library. TCRdb reanalysed the PCR reads using MiXCR and keeps one entry per CDR3 protein. The data show 84,000 or so distinct CDR3 sequences, about 14% seen once. The TCR originated in a male patient between 2 and 10 years old who had a stem cell transplant for acute lymphoblastic leukemia, so the T cells may come from the graft donor. The sequenced sample was PBMCs, mostly from graft donor cells, obtained 180 days after TCRalphabeta/CD19-depleted stem cell transplant.

The CDR3: CASSFRGTSGATDTQYF. CDR3 nucleotides: TGTGCCAGCAGCTTCAGAGGTACTAGCGGGGCCACAGATACGCAGTATTTT. V is TRBV7-9 and J is TRBJ2-3; 10 bases map to TRBD2. J lost 2 bases, V lost 3 bases, and 8 bases had no gene match. This CDR3 region has 17 residues. CDR1 is SEHNR, CDR2 FQNEAQ, per germline (reference sequence).